These 23 T cell receptor beta chains were sequenced from one sample in a study of technical replicates of blood from a few donors (dated by TCRdb to the late 2010s). The library was built by means of the immunoSEQ multiplex PCR assay. As stored in TCRdb, this immuneACCESS dataset retains in-frame rearrangements with V and J assigned. A fraction of the clones does not appear; measured against another copy, unresolved V genes explain less than half of the discrepancy, and the remainder lacks a known reason. The sample contains tens of thousands of clones, roughly 90% of them found a single time. Of the sample, over 0.3% falls within the top ten clones. Sequencing was carried out using T cells isolated from PBMCs. The receptors come from a human donor in good health.

The chain couples TRBV28 to TRBJ2-3; the D is unclear. V was cut by 8 bases and J by 5 bases, with 14 bases left in between. Germline lookup yields CDR1 MDHEN and CDR2 SYDVKM. The CDR3 has 13 residues. The CDR3 sequence: CASSLPGLDTQYF. The CDR3 coding sequence is TGTGCCAGCTCCTTGCCAGGATTAGATACGCAGTATTTT.

The chain recombines TRBV10-2 with TRBJ2-3; D uncertain. The CDR3 loop spans 13 amino acids. Between the trimmed V and J ends, which lost 3 bases and 3 bases, there was a span of 7 bases. Looked up from germline, CDR1 is WSHSY and CDR2 is SAAADI. The CDR3 region has the DNA TGCGCCAGCAGTGAACTGGAGACAGATACGCAGTATTTT. Residues: CASSELETDTQYF.

The chain recombines TRBV12-5 with TRBJ1-1, with TRBD1 as a possible D gene (5 bases). This CDR3 comprises 14 residues. V lost 7 bases and J 3 bases, leaving 15 bases between the germline ends. Germline V gives CDR1 LGHNT, CDR2 FRNRAP. The CDR3 coding sequence is TGTGCTAGTGTCGGGGGGAGGCGATACACTGAAGCTTTCTTT. This gives the protein CASVGGRRYTEAFF.

CDR3 bases: TGTGCCTGGAGGCGGACAGATACGCAGTATTTT. Amino acid sequence: CAWRRTDTQYF. The chain carries TRBV30 and TRBJ2-3; D gene uncertain. Trimming took 3 bases from V and 3 from J, leaving 4 bases between them. The CDR3 spans 11 residues. The germline V gene has CDR1 GTSNPN and CDR2 SVGIG (reference sequence).

The gene calls are TRBV30 and TRBJ2-3; TRBD2 agrees at 7 bases. CDR1 and CDR2 (germline): GTSNPN, SVGIG (reference sequence). The CDR3 length is 14 residues. The ends lost 0 bases at V and 0 bases at J; junction bases unmatched: 0. The CDR3 nucleotides read TGTGCCTGGAGTGTTAGCGGGAGCACAGATACGCAGTATTTT. The encoded protein is CAWSVSGSTDTQYF.

Turning to this clone: The same CDR3 arises from other DNA sequences in this sample as well. The V gene is TRBV9, the J gene TRBJ2-7, with a possible D match to TRBD2 (5 bases). CDR3 length: 14 amino acids. Trimming removed 0 bases from V and 0 bases from J, with 7 bases in between. Germline CDR1 SGDLS, CDR2 YYNGEE. The CDR3 here is CASSVGGSSYEQYF. The CDR3 DNA follows: TGTGCCAGCAGCGTAGGAGGGAGCTCCTACGAGCAGTACTTC.

CDR3: CASSQDPGIRNYGYTF. The CDR3 bases are TGCGCCAGCAGCCAAGATCCAGGTATACGAAATTATGGCTACACCTTC. The chain carries TRBV4-3 and TRBJ1-2; D is undetermined. Germline CDR1 and CDR2: LGHNA and YSLEER. CDR3 length: 16 amino acids. V lost 0 bases and J lost 5, with 16 bases in between.

The genes are TRBV5-1 and TRBJ2-3; weak D call: TRBD2 (6 bases). The V gene lost 1 base and the J gene lost 0 bases, with 12 bases spanning the gap. CDR3 length: 16 amino acids. CDR1 SGHRS and CDR2 YFSETQ come from the germline V gene. As DNA, the CDR3 is TGCGCCAGCAGCTTGAGTCTTAGCGGTAGCACAGATACGCAGTATTTT. Translating it yields CASSLSLSGSTDTQYF.

The gene calls are TRBV7-9 and TRBJ1-4, with a weak D call TRBD1 (6 bases). Deletions cut 2 bases from V and 6 bases from J, with 16 bases between. The CDR3 has 16 amino acids. Per the germline V gene, CDR1 is SEHNR and CDR2 is FQNEAQ (reference sequence). CDR3 amino acids: CASSLYLGATDEKLFF. The CDR3 nucleotides are TGTGCCAGCAGCTTATATTTGGGGGCCACAGATGAAAAACTGTTTTTT.

The rearrangement links TRBV6-1 to TRBJ1-3; tentatively, D is TRBD1 (6 bases). Trimming shortened V by 5 bases and J by 8 bases, and 16 bases separated the two germline ends. The CDR3 has 14 amino acids. CDR1 and CDR2 (germline): MNHNS, SASEGT. The CDR3 bases are TGTGCCAGCAGTTTAACAGGGAAGGGAGACACCATATATTTT. Encoded protein: CASSLTGKGDTIYF.

The chain combines TRBV27 with TRBJ1-1; a possible D gene is TRBD1 (6 bases). This CDR3 region has 15 residues. Germline V lookup: CDR1 MNHEY, CDR2 SMNVEV (reference sequence). V was clipped by 2 bases and J by 5 bases, with 15 bases between them. In DNA form, the CDR3 reads TGTGCCAGCAGTTTAGGGACAATTCAGACGACTGAAGCTTTCTTT. Its translation: CASSLGTIQTTEAFF.

The chain joins TRBV5-5 to TRBJ2-3; D is unresolved. With 0 bases removed from V and 2 bases from J, the gap between germline ends came to 13 bases. This CDR3 spans 16 amino acids. Germline V gene lookup returns CDR1 SGHKS and CDR2 YYEKEE (reference sequence). The CDR3 reads CASSLGSYTFTDTQYF. The CDR3 DNA is TGTGCCAGCAGCTTGGGGAGCTACACGTTCACAGATACGCAGTATTTT.

This chain connects TRBV13 to TRBJ2-7, with D maybe TRBD2 (5 bases). The ends were cut back, 1 base at V and 3 bases at J, with 10 bases in the middle. The CDR3 consists of 14 residues. CDR1 is PRHDT and CDR2 is FYEKMQ in the germline V gene (reference sequence). The CDR3 DNA sequence: TGTGCCAGCAGCTTAGCAGACGGACTCTACGAGCAGTACTTC. Amino acids: CASSLADGLYEQYF.

The V gene is TRBV28, the J gene TRBJ2-2; unclear D gene. This CDR3 has 14 residues. Trimming took 6 bases from V and 2 from J, leaving 10 bases between them. Germline lookup yields CDR1 MDHEN and CDR2 SYDVKM. CDR3 in DNA: TGTGCCAGCAGACGACACGGTAACACCGGGGAGCTGTTTTTT. This sequence encodes CASRRHGNTGELFF.

This sequence joins TRBV6-5 and TRBJ2-2; D gene unclear. The length of the CDR3 is 13 residues. Germline CDR1 and CDR2: MNHEY and SVGAGI. V was cut by 2 bases and J by 6 bases, with 7 bases left in between. DNA for the CDR3: TGTGCCAGCAGTTACCCAGAGGCCGGGGAGCTGTTTTTT. Amino acid sequence: CASSYPEAGELFF.

The chain employs TRBV5-1 and TRBJ2-3; D perhaps matches TRBD2 (5 bases). Trimming pared 0 bases from V and 4 bases from J, leaving 12 bases between. Germline V gene data show CDR1 as SGHRS and CDR2 as YFSETQ. This CDR3 is 15 amino acids long. CDR3 protein: CASSLVEGAADTQYF. The CDR3 nucleotides are TGCGCCAGCAGCTTGGTTGAGGGAGCGGCAGATACGCAGTATTTT.

The V gene is TRBV10-3, the J gene TRBJ2-7; a weak D match, TRBD2 (6 bases). Germline V gene data show CDR1 as ENHRY and CDR2 as SYGVKD. Trimming pared 5 bases from V and 3 bases from J, leaving 8 bases between. This CDR3 region has 12 residues. In DNA form, the CDR3 reads TGTGCCATCAGTTCGACTAGCTACGAGCAGTACTTC. Its translation is CAISSTSYEQYF.

The chain links TRBV30 to TRBJ2-7; D not certain. In germline, CDR1 is GTSNPN, CDR2 SVGIG (reference sequence). Trimming removed 2 bases at V and 3 bases at J, with 17 bases between. This CDR3 comprises 15 residues. The CDR3 spells CAWSFVAAGGYEQYF. The CDR3 DNA reads TGTGCCTGGAGTTTCGTAGCCGCCGGTGGCTACGAGCAGTACTTC.

This rearrangement joins TRBV14 to TRBJ1-1, with unresolved D. The V gene lost 6 bases and the J gene lost 1 base, with 9 bases spanning the gap. CDR3 size: 13 residues. From germline, CDR1 is SGHDN and CDR2 FVKESK. Here the CDR3 reads CASSRVSNTEAFF. The CDR3 region has the DNA TGTGCCAGCAGTCGTGTTTCGAACACTGAAGCTTTCTTT.

This clone was counted a few times. V usage is TRBV7-9 and J usage is TRBJ2-7; 8 bases align to TRBD1. After removal of 5 bases from V and 3 bases from J, the junction contained 3 bases not matched to a gene. CDR3 length: 13 amino acids. The germline CDR1 and CDR2 sequences are SEHNR and FQNEAQ (reference sequence). CDR3 region: CASSRGQGYEQYF. In DNA form, the CDR3 reads TGTGCCAGCAGCAGAGGACAGGGCTACGAGCAGTACTTC. The full variable domain, with the rest looked up from reference TRBV7-9 and TRBJ2-7, is DTGVSQNPRHKITKRGQNVTFRCDPISEHNRLYWYRQTLGQGPEFLTYFQNEAQLEKSRLLSDRFSAERPKGSFSTLEIQRTEQGDSAMYLCASSRGQGYEQYFGPGTRLTVT.

The J gene is TRBJ2-1, the V gene TRBV10-1; 7 bases map to TRBD1. From germline, CDR1 is WNHNN and CDR2 SYGVQD (reference sequence). The ends lost 2 bases at V and 10 bases at J; junction bases unmatched: 8. The CDR3 runs to 14 residues. The CDR3 DNA is TGCGCCAGCAGTGAGGATATACAGGGGCGGGAGCAGTTCTTC. Translation gives CASSEDIQGREQFF.

This clone appeared once. The genes are TRBV29-1 and TRBJ1-1, with 7 bases aligning to TRBD1. CDR1 is SQVTM, CDR2 ANQGSEA, per germline. The CDR3 is 14 amino acids. With V trimmed by 1 base and J by 1 base, 3 bases remained unmatched. This chain's CDR3 is CSVEVRGPNTEAFF. The CDR3 coding sequence is TGCAGCGTTGAAGTTAGGGGGCCGAACACTGAAGCTTTCTTT.

The J gene is TRBJ1-2, the V gene TRBV28; 7 positions agree with TRBD1. Per germline, CDR1 MDHEN and CDR2 SYDVKM. The CDR3 contains 13 residues. Unmatched junction bases numbered 4, after V lost 3 bases and J lost 6 bases. The CDR3 reads CASSFEGGNGYTF. The CDR3 coding sequence is TGTGCCAGCAGTTTTGAAGGGGGCAATGGCTACACCTTC.